This T cell receptor beta chain was found in a study of shared clonotypes between healthy human individuals. Study results and limitations: The authors sampled blood alone, and tissue repertoires likely differ.

Note on this clone: Its antigen is not known.

Clones were sequenced by immunoSEQ multiplex PCR, and TCRdb holds only the in-frame ones, with some missing. Here the sample spans around 1.9 million clones, around 93% being singletons. Terminally differentiated effector memory CD45RA+ cells were excluded by CCR7 positive selection of CD45RO-negative cells. Specimen: naive CD8+ T cells from PBMCs. This TCR derives from a man younger than 35 in good health. Some clones in this sample may be carry-over from other donors' samples.

The CDR3 nucleotides read TGCGCCAGCAGCCAAGACACAACGGCTGGAAACACCATATATTTT. Its protein product is CASSQDTTAGNTIYF. The J gene is TRBJ1-3, the V gene TRBV4-1; D is ambiguous. The CDR3 loop spans 15 amino acids. Germline CDR1 reads MGHRA; CDR2 reads YSYEKL. The V end was cut by 0 bases, the J end by 2 bases, with 8 bases between.